The 19 T cell receptor beta chains presented below share a single source sample, sequenced in a study of blood T cell repertoires in COVID-19 (dated by TCRdb to 2019 to 2021). Libraries were made using the immunoSEQ multiplex PCR assay. TCRdb took this table from immuneACCESS and kept in-frame rearrangements with V and J called. Such tables lack part of the clones; where checked against another copy, unresolved V genes explain under half of the gap, and the rest is unexplained. The sample records about 280,000 clones, 75% to 90% of which are singletons. The ten largest clones capture over 2% of the sample. The sequenced sample consisted of peripheral blood. The receptors derive from a woman younger than 45 who had recovered from COVID-19.

V is TRBV7-2 and J is TRBJ2-3; the D gene is possibly TRBD2 (6 bases). Germline V lookup: CDR1 SGHTA, CDR2 FQGNSA. The CDR3 contains 13 residues. V was pared by 4 bases and J by 4 bases, with 9 bases between. CDR3 DNA: TGTGCCAGCAGCTCTCTAGCGTCAGATACGCAGTATTTT. Protein sequence: CASSSLASDTQYF.

This clone was detected only once. Written as DNA, the CDR3 is TGTGCCACCGCTGCAGGGACAGGGAGCCAGCCCCAGCATTTT. It yields the protein CATAAGTGSQPQHF. The V gene is TRBV6-5, the J gene TRBJ1-5, with 9 bases matching TRBD1. The CDR3 is made up of 14 amino acids. J was trimmed by 7 bases and V by 10 bases; bases with no gene match: 11. Germline V gene lookup returns CDR1 MNHEY and CDR2 SVGAGI.

This chain connects TRBV9 to TRBJ2-5; D is unresolved. CDR1 and CDR2 (germline): SGDLS, YYNGEE. CDR3 length: 13 amino acids. V was pared by 0 bases and J by 10 bases, with 13 bases between. CDR3 protein: CASSVVESGYQYF. The DNA for the CDR3 is TGTGCCAGCAGCGTAGTGGAGAGTGGGTACCAGTACTTC.

The chain employs TRBV9 and TRBJ2-1; 8 bases are a match to TRBD2. CDR1 is SGDLS, CDR2 YYNGEE, per germline. CDR3 length equals 14 residues. With 3 bases clipped from V and 6 bases from J, the junction kept 5 bases outside the gene matches. CDR3 region: CASSGRAGGNEQFF. CDR3 bases: TGTGCCAGCAGCGGAAGGGCGGGGGGCAATGAGCAGTTCTTC.

This clone has a single count. This chain uses TRBV19 with TRBJ2-7, with a possible D match to TRBD1 (5 bases). Germline V lookup: CDR1 LNHDA, CDR2 SQIVND (reference sequence). V lost 6 bases and J 2 bases, leaving 5 bases between the germline ends. The CDR3 sequence is 11 residues long. The CDR3 region has the DNA TGTGCCAGTAGGGACACCTACGAGCAGTACTTC. It is translated as CASRDTYEQYF.

There are a few counts of this clone. The genes are TRBV28 and TRBJ1-5, with D perhaps TRBD1 (5 bases). With 3 bases removed from V and 1 base from J, the gap between germline ends came to 7 bases. CDR3 length: 14 residues. Germline V CDR1 and CDR2: MDHEN, SYDVKM. CDR3 in DNA: TGTGCCAGCAGTTTTCGACAGAGCAATCAGCCCCAGCATTTT. Its protein is CASSFRQSNQPQHF.

The rearrangement uses TRBV19 and TRBJ2-5, with 8 bases identical to TRBD2. CDR3 length: 15 amino acids. CDR1 and CDR2 from the germline V gene are LNHDA and SQIVND (reference sequence). Trimming removed 6 bases from V and 4 bases from J; junction bases left unmatched: 10. The CDR3 coding sequence is TGTGCCAGTAGGGCGCGGGGGGCGGGAGGAGAGACCCAGTACTTC. Translation gives CASRARGAGGETQYF.

This clone was seen a single time. The gene calls are TRBV27 and TRBJ1-6; 9 nucleotides agree with TRBD1. Germline lookup yields CDR1 MNHEY and CDR2 SMNVEV (reference sequence). This CDR3 has 15 amino acids. The trim removed 4 bases at V and 8 bases at J, leaving 6 bases unmatched. CDR3 in DNA: TGTGCCAGCAGTTACCAGACAGGGGGTGATTCACCCCTCCACTTT. Amino acid sequence: CASSYQTGGDSPLHF.

The chain is built from TRBV27 and TRBJ1-1, with D possibly TRBD1 on 6 matching bases. V was trimmed by 5 bases and J by 5 bases, leaving 15 bases between them. This CDR3 is 14 amino acids long. Germline CDR1 is MNHEY and CDR2 is SMNVEV (reference sequence). The CDR3 DNA is TGTGCCAGCAGTCCTCAGGGGCTGGGGACTGAAGCTTTCTTT. Translation gives CASSPQGLGTEAFF.

This chain connects TRBV5-6 to TRBJ2-7, with 9 positions matching TRBD2. This CDR3 spans 14 amino acids. V was pared by 1 base and J by 9 bases, with 8 bases of the junction left unmatched. Germline CDR1 SGHDT, CDR2 YYEEEE. Here the CDR3 DNA reads TGTGCCAGCAGCTTGCTGGGACTAGCAGCCCCGCAGTACTTC. This sequence encodes CASSLLGLAAPQYF.

The chain links TRBV13 to TRBJ2-3, with 8 bases that match TRBD2. Germline CDR1 and CDR2: PRHDT and FYEKMQ (reference sequence). The CDR3 consists of 14 residues. The trim removed 3 bases at V and 5 bases at J, leaving 4 bases unmatched. CDR3 protein: CASSFRRGEDTQYF. The CDR3 DNA is TGTGCCAGCAGCTTCCGGCGGGGGGAAGATACGCAGTATTTT.

This clone was observed a handful of times. This chain links TRBV7-9 with TRBJ2-7; D is perhaps TRBD2 (5 bases). V lost 6 bases, J lost 5 bases, and 11 bases lay in between. This CDR3 comprises 12 residues. In germline, CDR1 is SEHNR, CDR2 FQNEAQ (reference sequence). CDR3 in amino acids: CASRDGLDEQYF. CDR3 coding DNA: TGTGCCAGCAGGGATGGACTGGACGAGCAGTACTTC.

V and J are TRBV7-2 and TRBJ1-1; 8 bases match TRBD1. Germline V lookup: CDR1 SGHTA, CDR2 FQGNSA. The V segment lost 3 bases and the J segment 6 bases; nucleotides outside the gene matches: 6. This CDR3 has 14 residues. The CDR3 here is CASSFQDRASEAFF. The CDR3 nucleotides read TGTGCCAGCAGCTTTCAGGACAGGGCCTCTGAAGCTTTCTTT.

J is TRBJ1-1 and V is TRBV5-1; 10 nucleotides line up with TRBD1. The CDR3 loop spans 15 amino acids. The J segment lost 6 bases and the V segment lost 2 bases, leaving 7 bases of the junction unmatched. Germline CDR1 reads SGHRS; CDR2 reads YFSETQ. For the CDR3, the DNA is TGCGCCAGCAGCTTAGCGGGACAGGGGAGGTCTGAAGCTTTCTTT. It encodes CASSLAGQGRSEAFF.

The gene calls are TRBV14 and TRBJ1-2; D gene uncertain. This CDR3 has 16 residues. Trimming shortened V by 0 bases and J by 6 bases, and 17 bases separated the two germline ends. Germline assignment: CDR1 SGHDN and CDR2 FVKESK. CDR3 region: CASSQDTTSVHDGYTF. Written as DNA, the CDR3 is TGTGCCAGCAGCCAAGATACCACCAGCGTGCACGATGGCTACACCTTC.

The chain couples TRBV2 to TRBJ2-1; D is unclear. The CDR3 sequence is 11 residues long. Germline loops: CDR1 SNHLY, CDR2 FYNNEI. V lost 7 bases and J lost 5, with 6 bases in between. The DNA for the CDR3 is TGTGCCAGCAATTATGACAATGAGCAGTTCTTC. This translates into CASNYDNEQFF.

This clone was seen a single time. The rearrangement joins TRBV19 to TRBJ1-1; possibly TRBD1 for D (6 bases). The CDR3 has 14 residues. Trimming removed 6 bases at V and 4 bases at J, with 15 bases between. Germline values: CDR1 LNHDA, CDR2 SQIVND (reference sequence). CDR3 residues: CASSPSGGGTEAFF. The DNA of the CDR3 is TGTGCCAGTAGCCCCTCGGGAGGGGGCACTGAAGCTTTCTTT.

V gene TRBV30 combines with J gene TRBJ1-5; D not resolved. Germline CDR1 reads GTSNPN; CDR2 reads SVGIG (reference sequence). Between the trimmed V and J ends, which lost 0 bases and 6 bases, there was a span of 15 bases. This CDR3 region has 15 residues. This CDR3 is CAWSVGQRFSQPQHF. DNA for the CDR3: TGTGCCTGGAGTGTAGGGCAGCGGTTCAGTCAGCCCCAGCATTTT.

V and J are TRBV28 and TRBJ2-7; the match to TRBD1 covers 7 bases. Germline V gene sequence: CDR1 MDHEN, CDR2 SYDVKM. This CDR3 region has 14 residues. Trimming took 6 bases from V and 12 from J; bases not matched to a gene: 17. CDR3 sequence reads: CASRDGQVGVVRYF. DNA of the CDR3: TGTGCCAGCAGGGACGGACAGGTGGGGGTAGTGCGGTACTTC.